The 27 T cell receptor beta chains reported below all come from one sample, sequenced in a study of cytomegalovirus exposure and HLA in healthy donors. The PCR employed 60 Vbeta primers together with 13 Jbeta primers. The assay was immunoSEQ multiplex PCR, and TCRdb's table has in-frame clones only and misses some. This repertoire includes about 170,000 clones. The sequencing sample was made of PBMCs. The receptors come from a woman younger than 35 in good health and CMV-seropositive.

The chain joins TRBV6-1 to TRBJ1-1; 9 bases line up with TRBD1. Losses at the gene ends were 6 bases for V and 9 bases for J; bases not matched to a gene: 11. CDR3 length: 14 residues. The germline gives CDR1 MNHNS, CDR2 SASEGT. The CDR3 protein is CASRSYLTGGKAFF. In DNA, the CDR3 is TGTGCCAGCAGATCGTATTTGACAGGGGGAAAAGCTTTCTTT.

The rearrangement links TRBV6-6 to TRBJ2-2; D is perhaps TRBD2 (7 bases). The V end was cut by 7 bases, the J end by 3 bases, with 12 bases between. Per germline, CDR1 MNHNY and CDR2 SVGAGI (reference sequence). The CDR3 spans 14 residues. The CDR3 DNA follows: TGTGCCAGCAAGGGGGGGGCGGACACCGGGGAGCTGTTTTTT. Protein product: CASKGGADTGELFF.

The V call is TRBV5-1, the J call TRBJ2-6; D uncertain. CDR1 SGHRS and CDR2 YFSETQ come from the germline V gene. Trimming removed 7 bases at V and 2 bases at J, with 10 bases between. CDR3 length: 14 residues. The CDR3: CASDILPGANVLTF. CDR3 bases: TGCGCCAGCGATATACTCCCTGGGGCCAACGTCCTGACTTTC.

This sequence joins TRBV5-1 and TRBJ2-5; the match to TRBD2 covers 10 bases. Per the germline V gene, CDR1 is SGHRS and CDR2 is YFSETQ. The junction had 16 bases not matched to a gene; V was cut back by 4 bases and J by 4 bases. CDR3 length equals 18 residues. The DNA of the CDR3 is TGCGCCAGCAGCCCCGGGGGAGCGGGGGGGCCCGGGCGAGAGACCCAGTACTTC. Protein product: CASSPGGAGGPGRETQYF.

The chain carries TRBV5-8 and TRBJ2-7; D not resolved. Germline V gene lookup returns CDR1 SGHTS and CDR2 YDEGEE. There are 12 residues in the CDR3. V lost 4 bases to trimming and J lost 6 bases, with 11 bases between them. For the CDR3, the DNA is TGTGCCAGCAGCCGACGGCCGGGCGAGCAGTACTTC. This encodes CASSRRPGEQYF.

The chain combines TRBV29-1 with TRBJ2-7; 8 bases fit TRBD2. The CDR3 runs 12 residues. CDR1 is SQVTM and CDR2 is ANQGSEA in the germline V gene. V was clipped by 7 bases and J by 5 bases; unmatched bases: 7. The CDR3 loop is CSAGGGMHEQYF. CDR3 nucleotides: TGCAGCGCCGGGGGGGGGATGCACGAGCAGTACTTC.

The rearrangement uses TRBV5-6 and TRBJ1-1, with unresolved D. With 0 bases removed from V and 6 bases from J, the gap between germline ends came to 24 bases. Germline-derived CDR1 and CDR2 are SGHDT and YYEEEE. The CDR3 has 18 residues. CDR3 in amino acids: CASSLVYGGSGGFAEAFF. CDR3 nucleotides: TGTGCCAGCAGCTTGGTATATGGAGGGTCGGGAGGGTTCGCTGAAGCTTTCTTT. Full variable domain (missing parts from reference TRBV5-6 and TRBJ1-1): DAGVTQSPTHLIKTRGQQVTLRCSPKSGHDTVSWYQQALGQGPQFIFQYYEEEERQRGNFPDRFSGHQFPNYSSELNVNALLLGDSALYLCASSLVYGGSGGFAEAFFGQGTRLTVV.

The V gene is TRBV13, the J gene TRBJ1-2; 8 nucleotides align to TRBD1. The CDR3 covers 14 residues. The V and J ends lost 6 bases and 4 bases, in that order; junction bases with no gene match: 7. Germline CDR1 reads PRHDT; CDR2 reads FYEKMQ (reference sequence). The CDR3 spells CASRRSGGPYGYTF. CDR3 bases: TGTGCCAGCAGGCGGTCAGGGGGCCCCTATGGCTACACCTTC.

The chain combines TRBV13 with TRBJ2-7; 8 nucleotides match TRBD1. This CDR3 has 14 amino acids. V was clipped by 6 bases and J by 1 base; unmatched bases: 5. Germline assignment: CDR1 PRHDT and CDR2 FYEKMQ (reference sequence). CDR3 residues: CASSNRGESYEQYF. CDR3 nucleotide sequence: TGTGCCAGCAGTAACAGGGGGGAATCCTACGAGCAGTACTTC.

J is TRBJ2-2 and V is TRBV6-4; 12 bases align to TRBD2. V shed 8 bases and J 5 bases; nucleotides not matched to a gene: 3. CDR3 length: 14 residues. Germline V gene lookup returns CDR1 MRHNA and CDR2 SNTAGT. CDR3 nucleotide sequence: TGTGCCAGCGAGGGACTAGCGGGTACCGGGGAGCTGTTTTTT. As protein: CASEGLAGTGELFF.

The rearrangement uses TRBV19 and TRBJ1-4, with D uncertain. Germline CDR1 is LNHDA and CDR2 is SQIVND (reference sequence). V was shortened by 3 bases and J by 7 bases, with 12 bases between the two germline ends. This CDR3 has 14 residues. The CDR3 protein is CASSMRVEAEKLFF. The CDR3 region has the DNA TGTGCCAGTAGTATGAGGGTGGAAGCTGAAAAACTGTTTTTT. Full variable domain (rest looked up from reference TRBV19 and TRBJ1-4): DGGITQSPKYLFRKEGQNVTLSCEQNLNHDAMYWYRQDPGQGLRLIYYSQIVNDFQKGDIAEGYSVSREKKESFPLTVTSAQKNPTAFYLCASSMRVEAEKLFFGSGTQLSVL.

CDR3 in amino acids: CASSVYGLAGGKNYEQYF. The CDR3 DNA follows: TGTGCCAGCAGCGTATACGGACTAGCGGGAGGGAAAAACTACGAGCAGTACTTC. J is TRBJ2-7 and V is TRBV9, with 15 bases that match TRBD2. The V gene's germline CDR1 is SGDLS and CDR2 YYNGEE. The CDR3 is 18 amino acids. V dropped 1 base and J dropped 3; count of bases not matched to a gene: 8.

The chain couples TRBV5-1 to TRBJ1-4; 8 positions agree with TRBD1. V shed 4 bases and J 8 bases; nucleotides not matched to a gene: 7. CDR1 and CDR2 from the germline V gene are SGHRS and YFSETQ. CDR3 size: 14 residues. The CDR3 DNA follows: TGCGCCAGCAGCCTGGACAGGGTGGAAGAAAAACTGTTTTTT. This encodes CASSLDRVEEKLFF. The entire variable domain, with the rest obtained from reference TRBV5-1 and TRBJ1-4, is as follows: KAGVTQTPRYLIKTRGQQVTLSCSPISGHRSVSWYQQTPGQGLQFLFEYFSETQRNKGNFPGRFSGRQFSNSRSEMNVSTLELGDSALYLCASSLDRVEEKLFFGSGTQLSVL.

The J gene is TRBJ1-5, the V gene TRBV5-5; D gene ambiguous. Trimming took off 4 bases at V and 2 bases at J, with 16 bases between the two ends. The CDR3 is 16 residues long. Germline loops: CDR1 SGHKS, CDR2 YYEKEE (reference sequence). Here the CDR3 DNA reads TGTGCCAGCAGCCCGGTGGCGGGTCTGGGCAATCAGCCCCAGCATTTT. Translating gives CASSPVAGLGNQPQHF.

The V call is TRBV6-1, the J call TRBJ2-2; tentative D call: TRBD2 (6 bases). Germline CDR1 is MNHNS and CDR2 is SASEGT. The CDR3 covers 15 residues. The germline V and J ends were trimmed by 4 bases and 0 bases, with 9 bases remaining between them. As DNA, the CDR3 is TGTGCCAGCAGTGGTCGACTAGCGAACACCGGGGAGCTGTTTTTT. It translates to CASSGRLANTGELFF.

The chain recombines TRBV10-3 with TRBJ2-3; 7 positions match TRBD1. Trimming took 8 bases from V and 2 from J; bases not matched to a gene: 7. CDR3 length: 14 amino acids. Germline CDR1 ENHRY, CDR2 SYGVKD. The CDR3 sequence is CAIGSGGPTDTQYF. In DNA form, the CDR3 reads TGTGCCATCGGGTCAGGGGGTCCCACAGATACGCAGTATTTT.

The gene calls are TRBV6-5 and TRBJ2-5; tentatively, D is TRBD2 (6 bases). V was trimmed by 10 bases and J by 7 bases, leaving 25 bases between them. The CDR3 covers 15 residues. Germline CDR1 and CDR2: MNHEY and SVGAGI. The CDR3 loop is CATSPQIGYGGTQYF. CDR3 sequence (DNA): TGTGCCACCTCGCCGCAGATTGGCTACGGGGGGACCCAGTACTTC.

The V gene is TRBV11-2, the J gene TRBJ1-4, with a possible D match to TRBD1 (5 bases). Trimming stripped 1 base from V and 3 bases from J, with 12 bases between. The CDR3 runs to 16 residues. The V gene's germline CDR1 is SGHAT and CDR2 FQNNGV. For the CDR3, the DNA is TGTGCCAGCAGCTTAGGCGGGGGATCAGCTAATGAAAAACTGTTTTTT. Protein product: CASSLGGGSANEKLFF.

A remark on this clone: Distinct nucleotide sequences in the sample also encode this CDR3. The chain combines TRBV5-6 with TRBJ2-1; tentatively, D is TRBD1 (6 bases). Trimming shortened V by 4 bases and J by 0 bases, and 8 bases separated the two germline ends. The germline CDR1 and CDR2 sequences are SGHDT and YYEEEE. The CDR3 extends over 14 amino acids. The chain's CDR3 is CASSEGGSYNEQFF. CDR3 DNA: TGTGCCAGCAGCGAAGGGGGCTCCTACAATGAGCAGTTCTTC.

V gene TRBV29-1 combines with J gene TRBJ2-5, with 7 nucleotides matching TRBD1. The CDR3 is made up of 12 amino acids. V gave up 7 bases and J gave up 3 bases; unmatched junction bases: 5. Germline values: CDR1 SQVTM, CDR2 ANQGSEA. The CDR3 DNA is TGCAGCGGGTACAGGGGAGAAGAGACCCAGTACTTC. This gives the protein CSGYRGEETQYF.

V gene TRBV5-4 combines with J gene TRBJ2-7; 10 nucleotides line up with TRBD2. The germline V gene has CDR1 SGHNT and CDR2 YYREEE (reference sequence). Trimming took 0 bases from V and 7 from J; bases not matched to a gene: 19. The CDR3 totals 19 residues. CDR3 sequence reads: CASSLALSKAGGLGWEQYF. The CDR3 DNA sequence: TGTGCCAGCAGCTTGGCCTTGAGTAAAGCGGGAGGGCTCGGTTGGGAGCAGTACTTC. The full variable domain, its missing parts supplied by reference TRBV5-4 and TRBJ2-7, is ETGVTQSPTHLIKTRGQQVTLRCSSQSGHNTVSWYQQALGQGPQFIFQYYREEENGRGNFPPRFSGLQFPNYSSELNVNALELDDSALYLCASSLALSKAGGLGWEQYFGPGTRLTVT.

This chain joins TRBV6-1 and TRBJ2-6; D may be TRBD1 (5 bases). CDR1 and CDR2 (germline): MNHNS, SASEGT. The CDR3 contains 15 residues. The ends were cut back, 2 bases at V and 2 bases at J, with 7 bases in the middle. CDR3 DNA: TGTGCCAGCAGTGAATCAGGGACTGGGGCCAACGTCCTGACTTTC. Its protein product is CASSESGTGANVLTF.

V gene TRBV5-6 combines with J gene TRBJ1-5; 7 bases map to TRBD1. The CDR3 spans 16 residues. The V gene's germline CDR1 is SGHDT and CDR2 YYEEEE. The ends lost 1 base at V and 7 bases at J; junction bases unmatched: 11. The CDR3 coding sequence is TGTGCCAGCAGCTTGAGTAGGACAGGTGGTAAACAGCCCCAGCATTTT. Translation gives CASSLSRTGGKQPQHF.

This chain links TRBV21-1 with TRBJ2-5; TRBD2 is the table's D call, not checked against the DNA. TRBV21-1 is flagged as a pseudogene. The CDR3 is 15 residues long. The CDR3 region has the DNA TGTGCCAGCAGCCCACCCGCACCGGGAGCAGAGACCCAGTACTTC. Encoded protein: CASSPPAPGAETQYF.

The chain links TRBV7-6 to TRBJ1-1; the D gene is possibly TRBD1 (5 bases). Trimming left V 5 bases short and J 0 bases short, with 7 bases between. Germline V lookup: CDR1 SGHVS, CDR2 FNYEAQ. The CDR3 sequence is 13 residues long. The DNA for the CDR3 is TGTGCCAGCAGCCCGACAGTGAACACTGAAGCTTTCTTT. It is translated as CASSPTVNTEAFF.

CDR3 in amino acids: CASSQGAWESRTDTQYF. The CDR3 bases are TGCGCCAGCAGCCAAGGGGCTTGGGAGTCCCGGACAGATACGCAGTATTTT. This chain uses TRBV4-1 with TRBJ2-3; possibly TRBD2 for D (5 bases). V gave up 1 base and J gave up 3 bases, with 17 bases separating them. The germline V gene has CDR1 MGHRA and CDR2 YSYEKL. CDR3 length: 17 residues.

A note on this clone: Other DNA sequences in this sample translate to the same CDR3. The V and J genes are TRBV9 and TRBJ1-3; 8 bases match TRBD1. Per germline, CDR1 SGDLS and CDR2 YYNGEE. The J segment lost 0 bases and the V segment lost 0 bases, leaving 2 bases of the junction unmatched. This CDR3 has 16 amino acids. The CDR3 bases are TGTGCCAGCAGCGTAGGACAGGGGACCTCTGGAAACACCATATATTTT. This encodes CASSVGQGTSGNTIYF.